The rows below give T cell receptor beta chains drawn from one sample of a study of shared clonotypes between healthy human individuals. Clones were read by immunoSEQ multiplex PCR, and TCRdb kept only the in-frame ones, dropping some. The sample includes some 1,400,000 clones, around 95% of them seen just once. Specimen: naive CD4+ T cells sorted from blood. The source of these receptors is a young man in good health. The CDR3 runs from the conserved cysteine through the conserved F or W. Each record gives: J gene, V gene, D gene, CDR3 protein. The D gene is left open where the match is weak.

>TRBJ2-7|TRBV19|TRBD1
CASSSRTGMDYEQYF
>TRBJ1-3|TRBV11-3|TRBD1
CASSSRTGPGNTIYF
>TRBJ2-7|TRBV18|.
CASSPLGSTGSYEQYF
>TRBJ2-1|TRBV14|TRBD2
CASSQGLAGVYEQFF
>TRBJ2-6|TRBV19|.
CASLGYRANVLTF
>TRBJ2-1|TRBV5-1|TRBD1
CASSLGDRVHEQFF
>TRBJ2-7|TRBV5-1|.
CASSLASGKTYEQYF
>TRBJ2-1|TRBV19|TRBD2
CASRTTSGSQNEQFF
>TRBJ1-4|TRBV5-1|.
CASSLEPRSSNEKLFF
>TRBJ2-7|TRBV28|TRBD1
CASSGPGTAYEQYF
>TRBJ2-7|TRBV19|TRBD1
CASSISRDSEQYF
>TRBJ2-5|TRBV7-9|.
CASSSRGTVSETQYF
>TRBJ2-5|TRBV5-1|TRBD1
CASSPIGQDQETQYF
>TRBJ2-7|TRBV14|.
CASRRTGAAYEQYF
>TRBJ2-5|TRBV10-3|TRBD1
CAISGGATGVEETQYF
>TRBJ2-7|TRBV29-1|.
CSVVDIAYEQYF
>TRBJ2-2|TRBV7-6|.
CASSSGARATGELFF
>TRBJ2-1|TRBV2|.
CASSEGTATIYEQFF
>TRBJ2-7|TRBV25-1|TRBD1
CASSPTGGQGHHEQYF
>TRBJ2-5|TRBV12-1|.
CASSWGGICRETQYF
>TRBJ2-1|TRBV5-1|TRBD1
CASSLAGTEHNEQFF
>TRBJ2-3|TRBV5-1|.
CASSFTQGIDTQYF
>TRBJ1-3|TRBV15|.
CATSRDSYGSTGNTIYF
>TRBJ2-2|TRBV5-1|.
CASSLEGRELFF